This T cell receptor (beta chain) was documented in a study of blood T cell repertoires in COVID-19. Study details: Acute and convalescent COVID-19 samples came from the United States, Italy and Spain. From T cells, B-cell-depleted T cells, or PBMCs came the material, which was cDNA or gDNA.

V lost 7 bases to trimming and J lost 3 bases, with 12 bases between them. This CDR3 is built from 14 residues. The germline gives CDR1 ENHRY, CDR2 SYGVKD. Source study methods: Estimates of nucleated cell counts were drawn from the amplification of reference gene primers. Clones were read by immunoSEQ multiplex PCR, and TCRdb kept only the in-frame ones, dropping some. The D gene and trimming were derived from the DNA, and the V and J assignments and clone size from that table. This sample has under 75,000 clones, with roughly 88% found just once. This clonotype was sampled from a man aged 30-40 years with acute or convalescent COVID-19. This chain joins TRBV10-3 and TRBJ2-2; D is perhaps TRBD1 (6 bases). The source material was peripheral blood. CDR3 protein: CAITGEMDTGELFF. The CDR3 region has the DNA TGTGCCATCACAGGGGAGATGGACACCGGGGAGCTGTTTTTT.